Detailed here is one TCR beta chain. Its antigen is still unknown. Germline CDR1 reads MNHEY; CDR2 reads SVGEGT. This CDR3 contains 18 residues. The V and J ends lost 9 bases and 1 base respectively, with 24 bases between them. The library was made from cDNA and included unique molecular identifiers. The authors obtained 500,000 or so cDNA molecules from around 1 to 9.1 million T cells. MiXCR, run by TCRdb on the PCR reads, gives a single entry per CDR3 protein. This sample carries about 770,000 distinct CDR3 sequences, about 45% of them seen once, and the ten largest clones take roughly 4.9%. This entry belongs to a study of post-analysis software for immune sequencing data. Whole-study results and caveats: Comparison of patients with controls showed roughly five TRBV segments more frequent in patients, TRBV5-6, TRBV5-1 and TRBV20-1 among them. Multiple sclerosis patients showed significantly lower normalized Chao1 diversity than controls did.

The TCR sequence derives from a girl aged 10-17 years with multiple sclerosis. This chain links TRBV6-2 or TRBV6-3 with TRBJ2-2, with D perhaps being TRBD1 or TRBD2 (5 bases each). The sample taken for sequencing was blood. CDR3 coding DNA: TGTGCCAGTAAAAGGGGTACGGTTGGAGCGGTGAACACCGGGGAGCTGTTTTTT. Protein: CASKRGTVGAVNTGELFF.